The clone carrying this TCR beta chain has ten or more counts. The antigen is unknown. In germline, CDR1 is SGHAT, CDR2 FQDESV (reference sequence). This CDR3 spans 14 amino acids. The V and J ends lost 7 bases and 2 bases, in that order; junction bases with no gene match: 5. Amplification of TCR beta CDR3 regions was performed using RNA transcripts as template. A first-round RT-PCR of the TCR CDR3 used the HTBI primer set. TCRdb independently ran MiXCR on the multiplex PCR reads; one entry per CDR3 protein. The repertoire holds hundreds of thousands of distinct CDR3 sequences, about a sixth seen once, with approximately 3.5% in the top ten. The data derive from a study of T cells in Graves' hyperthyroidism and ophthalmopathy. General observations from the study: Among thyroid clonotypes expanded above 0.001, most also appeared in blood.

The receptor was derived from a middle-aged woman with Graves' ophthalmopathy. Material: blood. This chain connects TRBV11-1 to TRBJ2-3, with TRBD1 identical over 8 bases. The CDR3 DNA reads TGTGCCAGCACTCGGACAGGGTACACAGATACGCAGTATTTT. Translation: CASTRTGYTDTQYF. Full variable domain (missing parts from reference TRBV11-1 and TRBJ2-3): EAEVAQSPRYKITEKSQAVAFWCDPISGHATLYWYRQILGQGPELLVQFQDESVVDDSQLPKDRFSAERLKGVDSTLKIQPAELGDSAMYLCASTRTGYTDTQYFGPGTRLTVL.